These 31 T cell receptor beta chains came from one sample sequenced in a study of blood T cell repertoires in COVID-19. Assay used: immunoSEQ multiplex PCR; TCRdb lists only in-frame clones, some missing. The sample includes 95,000 to 130,000 clones, 90% of them seen just once. Sequencing was performed on peripheral blood. Receptors originate from a human donor with active COVID-19. The donor label of this sample is uncertain.

V is TRBV5-1 and J is TRBJ2-1, with 13 bases that match TRBD2. The CDR3 runs 20 residues. V was clipped by 2 bases and J by 8 bases; unmatched bases: 19. Germline V gives CDR1 SGHRS, CDR2 YFSETQ. The CDR3 region has the DNA TGCGCCAGCAGCTTATTTCCCGGACTAGCGGGGGCCACCCCCTCCTATGAGCAGTTCTTC. Protein: CASSLFPGLAGATPSYEQFF.

This chain uses TRBV23-1 with TRBJ2-3; 10 bases match TRBD2. TRBV23-1 is an ORF, and what it does is uncertain. The CDR3 loop spans 21 amino acids. Losses at the gene ends were 3 bases for V and 2 bases for J; bases not matched to a gene: 20. The DNA of the CDR3 is TGCGCCAGCAGTCAGGGTCAGGCGACTGATAGCGGGGGGTCGCTCACAGATACGCAGTATTTT. Translated, it gives CASSQGQATDSGGSLTDTQYF.

The chain employs TRBV4-3 and TRBJ2-7; 10 positions agree with TRBD1. Trimming removed 4 bases from V and 3 bases from J; junction bases left unmatched: 6. This CDR3 comprises 15 residues. Germline CDR1 and CDR2: LGHNA and YSLEER. The CDR3 bases are TGCGCCAGCAGCCGCAGCGGGACAGGGGACTACGAGCAGTACTTC. Its translation: CASSRSGTGDYEQYF.

The CDR3 is CASSLVECQPQHF. The CDR3 DNA follows: TGTGCCAGCAGCTTAGTTGAGTGTCAGCCCCAGCATTTT. The rearrangement joins TRBV11-3 to TRBJ1-5; D uncertain. This CDR3 is built from 13 residues. V dropped 1 base and J dropped 6 bases, with 7 bases sitting between them. Per the germline V gene, CDR1 is SGHNT and CDR2 is YENEEA.

This clone was detected a few times. DNA of the CDR3: TGTGCCAGCAGTTTTAGGCCAGGGGGTCACAGCTCCTATAATTCACCCCTCCACTTT. Its translation is CASSFRPGGHSSYNSPLHF. This rearrangement joins TRBV27 to TRBJ1-6; 7 bases line up with TRBD1. Looked up from germline, CDR1 is MNHEY and CDR2 is SMNVEV (reference sequence). The V segment lost 3 bases and the J segment 0 bases; nucleotides outside the gene matches: 11. CDR3 size: 19 residues.

As DNA, the CDR3 is TGTGCCAGCAGCTCGTCGACAGTAACAGATACGCAGTATTTT. This encodes CASSSSTVTDTQYF. The chain recombines TRBV7-9 with TRBJ2-3; tentatively, D is TRBD1 (5 bases). Looked up from germline, CDR1 is SEHNR and CDR2 is FQNEAQ (reference sequence). V lost 4 bases and J lost 3, with 11 bases in between. The CDR3 extends over 14 amino acids.

The rearrangement joins TRBV15 to TRBJ2-7, with D possibly matching TRBD1 (6 bases). V lost 4 bases to trimming and J lost 4 bases, with 17 bases between them. CDR1 and CDR2 (germline): LNHNV, YYDKDF (reference sequence). This CDR3 has 15 residues. In nucleotides, the CDR3 is TGTGCCACCAGCAAGAGGTTACAGGGAGAGTACGAGCAGTACTTC. This sequence encodes CATSKRLQGEYEQYF.

The chain joins TRBV7-9 to TRBJ1-3, with 8 bases identical to TRBD1. The germline gives CDR1 SEHNR, CDR2 FQNEAQ (reference sequence). CDR3 size: 19 residues. Trimming at V came to 1 base and at J to 0 bases, leaving 11 bases not matched to a gene. The CDR3 sequence: CASSLVPTRDRPSGNTIYF. CDR3 nucleotide sequence: TGTGCCAGCAGCTTAGTCCCAACCCGGGACAGGCCCTCTGGAAACACCATATATTTT.

The J gene is TRBJ2-7, the V gene TRBV6-5; D may be TRBD1 (6 bases). The CDR3 has 13 amino acids. Trimming removed 4 bases from V and 4 bases from J, with 11 bases in between. Germline V CDR1 and CDR2: MNHEY, SVGAGI. CDR3 region: CASSSGTSYEQYF. The CDR3 DNA reads TGTGCCAGCAGTTCCGGGACAAGTTACGAGCAGTACTTC.

The chain uses TRBV3-1 (or the pseudogene TRBV3-2) and TRBJ2-5; weak D call: TRBD2 (6 bases). Germline-derived CDR1 and CDR2 are LGHDT and YNNKEL (reference sequence). V lost 2 bases and J 6 bases, leaving 10 bases between the germline ends. The CDR3 is 13 residues long. The DNA of the CDR3 is TGTGCCAGCAGCCAAAACGCGGGGAAGACCCAGTACTTC. Translation gives CASSQNAGKTQYF.

V usage is TRBV6-4 and J usage is TRBJ2-7, with 8 nucleotides matching TRBD2. V lost 0 bases to trimming and J lost 2 bases; unmatched junction nucleotides: 9. The germline gives CDR1 MRHNA, CDR2 SNTAGT. The CDR3 consists of 17 residues. As DNA, the CDR3 is TGTGCCAGCAGTGACTCGCGCCGAATAGCGGGGACCTACGAGCAGTACTTC. Translation: CASSDSRRIAGTYEQYF.

This rearrangement joins TRBV28 to TRBJ2-3; maybe TRBD2 (7 bases). Trimming took 2 bases from V and 0 from J, leaving 9 bases between them. CDR1 and CDR2 from the germline V gene are MDHEN and SYDVKM. The CDR3 spans 15 residues. CDR3 residues: CASSLRGASTDTQYF. DNA for the CDR3: TGTGCCAGCAGTTTACGGGGGGCTAGCACAGATACGCAGTATTTT.

The chain employs TRBV28 and TRBJ1-4; 9 bases map to TRBD1. The junction had 5 bases not matched to a gene; V was cut back by 8 bases and J by 1 base. Germline V gives CDR1 MDHEN, CDR2 SYDVKM. The CDR3 runs to 15 residues. CDR3 amino acids: CASQGQGETNEKLFF. DNA for the CDR3: TGTGCCAGCCAGGGACAGGGCGAAACTAATGAAAAACTGTTTTTT.

The CDR3 is CASSSRDRASGNTIYF. The CDR3 nucleotides read TGCGCCAGCAGCTCACGGGACAGGGCATCTGGAAACACCATATATTTT. This chain connects TRBV5-1 to TRBJ1-3; 9 nucleotides agree with TRBD1. Germline V CDR1 and CDR2: SGHRS, YFSETQ. This CDR3 has 16 residues. Trimming took 3 bases from V and 1 from J; bases not matched to a gene: 5.

This clone was detected only once. The chain uses TRBV3-1 (or the pseudogene TRBV3-2) and TRBJ1-2; possible D gene TRBD1, 6 bases. Trimming stripped 3 bases from V and 5 bases from J, with 19 bases between. Germline CDR1 reads LGHDT; CDR2 reads YNNKEL (reference sequence). This CDR3 comprises 16 residues. CDR3 sequence reads: CASSHRDINRDYGYTF. In nucleotides, the CDR3 is TGTGCCAGCAGCCATAGGGACATAAATAGGGATTATGGCTACACCTTC.

This clone was observed a single time. V gene TRBV15 combines with J gene TRBJ2-5; TRBD1 agrees at 10 bases. V was clipped by 1 base and J by 3 bases; unmatched bases: 2. Germline V gene data show CDR1 as LNHNV and CDR2 as YYDKDF (reference sequence). The CDR3 runs 15 residues. CDR3 loop: CATSRGQGAEETQYF. CDR3 sequence (DNA): TGTGCCACCAGCAGAGGACAGGGGGCAGAAGAGACCCAGTACTTC.

The chain combines TRBV27 with TRBJ2-7, with 7 bases aligning to TRBD2. The J segment lost 6 bases and the V segment lost 4 bases, leaving 15 bases of the junction unmatched. CDR1 MNHEY and CDR2 SMNVEV come from the germline V gene (reference sequence). This CDR3 has 16 amino acids. CDR3 amino acids: CASSWGGGIILGEQYF. CDR3 nucleotides: TGTGCCAGCAGTTGGGGCGGGGGAATAATCTTGGGCGAGCAGTACTTC.

This clone showed up many times. The chain employs TRBV4-3 and TRBJ2-1, with TRBD2 as a possible D gene (5 bases). The V gene lost 0 bases and the J gene lost 7 bases, with 22 bases spanning the gap. The CDR3 consists of 18 residues. The germline CDR1 and CDR2 sequences are LGHNA and YSLEER. The CDR3 nucleotides read TGCGCCAGCAGCCAAGACCCCGGGGTGGTCACCACGGGGAATGAGCAGTTCTTC. Residues: CASSQDPGVVTTGNEQFF.

The gene calls are TRBV7-2 and TRBJ1-1, with D perhaps TRBD1 (5 bases). CDR1 and CDR2 from the germline V gene are SGHTA and FQGNSA. The CDR3 loop spans 16 amino acids. Trimming left V 3 bases short and J 3 bases short, with 17 bases between. This CDR3 reads CASSFRRDFGYTEAFF. CDR3 nucleotide sequence: TGTGCCAGCAGCTTCCGCCGGGACTTCGGGTACACTGAAGCTTTCTTT.

The J gene is TRBJ1-5, the V gene TRBV19; TRBD1 is a possible D gene (6 bases). Germline V gene data show CDR1 as LNHDA and CDR2 as SQIVND (reference sequence). V lost 5 bases and J lost 0, with 17 bases in between. The CDR3 has 17 amino acids. As DNA, the CDR3 is TGTGCCAGTAGTTCCCGGACAGCCATTTATAGCAATCAGCCCCAGCATTTT. Amino acid sequence: CASSSRTAIYSNQPQHF.

The chain recombines TRBV6-2 or TRBV6-3 with TRBJ2-7; 7 bases line up with TRBD1. CDR1 MNHEY and CDR2 SVGEGT come from the germline V gene. V gave up 2 bases and J gave up 3 bases; unmatched junction bases: 1. The CDR3 runs to 13 residues. For the CDR3, the DNA is TGTGCCAGCAGTTACGACAGGGACTACGAGCAGTACTTC. Residues: CASSYDRDYEQYF.

This clone was found a few times. The chain links TRBV10-3 to TRBJ2-1; 10 nucleotides line up with TRBD2. The CDR3 contains 15 residues. The V gene end was trimmed by 4 bases and the J gene end by 5 bases; junction bases not matched to a gene: 5. Germline CDR1 is ENHRY and CDR2 is SYGVKD. The CDR3 protein is CAISARAGGNNEQFF. The CDR3 nucleotides are TGTGCCATCAGTGCAAGAGCGGGGGGGAACAATGAGCAGTTCTTC.

The chain has TRBV28 and TRBJ2-5; 9 positions agree with TRBD1. The CDR3 contains 17 residues. Germline CDR1 MDHEN, CDR2 SYDVKM. V trimming: 3 bases; J trimming: 5 bases; junction bases outside the gene matches: 13. This chain's CDR3 is CASSFFQVTGGLETQYF. The CDR3 DNA follows: TGTGCCAGCAGTTTCTTTCAGGTGACAGGGGGTTTGGAGACCCAGTACTTC.

V gene TRBV7-8 combines with J gene TRBJ2-3, with 10 bases matching TRBD2. This CDR3 spans 15 amino acids. In germline, CDR1 is SGHVS, CDR2 FQNEAQ. The V and J ends lost 5 bases and 5 bases, in that order; junction bases with no gene match: 7. The CDR3 loop is CASSPSGGAGDTQYF. In nucleotides, the CDR3 is TGTGCCAGCAGCCCCAGCGGGGGGGCCGGAGATACGCAGTATTTT.

The chain employs TRBV9 and TRBJ1-5; the match to TRBD1 covers 7 bases. Germline V gene sequence: CDR1 SGDLS, CDR2 YYNGEE. V was pared by 4 bases and J by 0 bases, with 13 bases of the junction left unmatched. There are 18 residues in the CDR3. Written as DNA, the CDR3 is TGTGCCAGCAGCACTCACCGACGGGGGACAGATAGCAATCAGCCCCAGCATTTT. Encoded protein: CASSTHRRGTDSNQPQHF. The full variable domain, in which reference TRBV9 and TRBJ1-5 provide the parts outside the CDR3, is DSGVTQTPKHLITATGQRVTLRCSPRSGDLSVYWYQQSLDQGLQFLIQYYNGEERAKGNILERFSAQQFPDLHSELNLSSLELGDSALYFCASSTHRRGTDSNQPQHFGDGTRLSIL.

This clone was seen many times. V usage is TRBV11-2 and J usage is TRBJ1-6; D possibly corresponds to TRBD1 (5 bases). CDR3 length equals 13 residues. V lost 3 bases, J lost 7 bases, and 7 bases lay in between. Germline-derived CDR1 and CDR2 are SGHAT and FQNNGV. CDR3 sequence: CASSFRTNSPLHF. CDR3 coding DNA: TGTGCCAGCAGCTTTCGGACAAATTCACCCCTCCACTTT.

The chain is built from TRBV29-1 and TRBJ1-1, with D possibly matching TRBD1 (6 bases). Between the trimmed V and J ends, which lost 3 bases and 3 bases, there was a span of 11 bases. Per germline, CDR1 SQVTM and CDR2 ANQGSEA. This CDR3 has 13 amino acids. The CDR3: CSVDPKGDTEAFF. CDR3 coding DNA: TGCAGCGTTGATCCCAAGGGGGACACTGAAGCTTTCTTT.

The chain uses TRBV6-5 and TRBJ2-2; TRBD1 is a possible D gene (5 bases). Trimming pared 2 bases from V and 5 bases from J, leaving 6 bases between. The CDR3 is 13 amino acids. Germline V gives CDR1 MNHEY, CDR2 SVGAGI. CDR3 sequence: CASSYRGTGELFF. CDR3 nucleotides: TGTGCCAGCAGTTACAGGGGAACCGGGGAGCTGTTTTTT.

The rearrangement links TRBV27 to TRBJ2-4, with D possibly being TRBD1 (9 bases). V was trimmed by 6 bases and J by 7 bases, leaving 25 bases between them. This CDR3 has 17 amino acids. The germline CDR1 and CDR2 sequences are MNHEY and SMNVEV (reference sequence). The DNA for the CDR3 is TGTGCCAGCAGAAAACAGGGGGCTAGCGGGCTCTTTAACATTCAGTACTTC. Encoded protein: CASRKQGASGLFNIQYF.

The chain carries TRBV19 and TRBJ2-1, with D tentatively TRBD2 (6 bases). Germline-derived CDR1 and CDR2 are LNHDA and SQIVND (reference sequence). V lost 4 bases and J 8 bases, leaving 21 bases between the germline ends. This CDR3 region has 16 residues. CDR3 bases: TGTGCCAGTAGTACCGGTGGACGTTGGAGGAGGGATGAGCAGTTCTTC. Translating it yields CASSTGGRWRRDEQFF.

This clone has a single count. CDR3 region: CASSLKSGTEAFF. As DNA, the CDR3 is TGTGCCAGCAGCTTAAAGTCCGGGACTGAAGCTTTCTTT. V and J are TRBV11-2 and TRBJ1-1, with D uncertain. The germline gives CDR1 SGHAT, CDR2 FQNNGV. Trimming removed 2 bases at V and 5 bases at J, with 9 bases between. This CDR3 region has 13 residues.